This TCR beta chain was captured by sequencing in a study of T cells expressing NK-cell markers. In generating TCR beta cDNA, 5'RACE template switching with UMIs was used. Reanalyzing the 5' RACE reads, TCRdb keeps one entry per CDR3 protein, without DNA. The sample has 200,000 to 300,000 distinct CDR3 sequences, and its top ten clones hold around 4.3%. The V gene's germline CDR1 is DFQATT and CDR2 SNEGSKA (reference sequence). This CDR3 region has 13 residues. The chain carries TRBV20-1 and TRBJ2-3; TCRdb lists TRBD1, though no DNA is available to test this call. This clonotype was obtained from a woman between 18 and 70 years old in good health. Sequencing was performed on blood T cells: a sorted CD56 or NKG2C T cell subset, CD4+ or CD8+ T cells, or bulk PBMC T cells (not recorded which). CDR3 loop: CSAIGQGERRKYF.